This TCR beta chain was recorded in a study of blood T cell repertoires in COVID-19. In the study overall: Material from acute and convalescent COVID-19 was sourced from the United States, Italy and Spain.

Germline trimming cut 5 bases from V and 2 bases from J; bases unmatched to any gene: 11. CDR3 size: 17 residues. Per the germline V gene, CDR1 is LNHDA and CDR2 is SQIVND (reference sequence). Seattle-derived patients entered the study during active infection and were followed longitudinally. Original methodology: Using reference gene primer amplification, nucleated cell counts were estimated. Sequenced by immunoSEQ multiplex PCR; TCRdb stores in-frame clones only, minus some. V and J calls and clone size are copied from that table; D and trimming were computed from the DNA. Of about 120,000 clones in the sample, around 83% are singletons; the top ten hold about 6.1%.

This receptor was taken from a woman aged 60 to 75 with COVID-19, enrolled during active disease. Sequenced sample: peripheral blood. The chain employs TRBV19 and TRBJ1-2; TRBD1 aligns across 10 bases. CDR3 sequence reads: CASSAIDRGLWNYGYTF. For the CDR3, the DNA is TGTGCCAGTAGTGCGATCGACAGGGGGCTATGGAACTATGGCTACACCTTC.